These 17 T cell receptor beta chains were sequenced from one sample in a study of cytomegalovirus exposure and HLA in healthy donors. Researchers ran the PCR with 60 Vbeta and 13 Jbeta primers. Some clones are missing from TCRdb's copy, which holds only in-frame ones; the method was immunoSEQ multiplex PCR. The profile shows about 240,000 clones, approximately 80% of them singletons. What was sequenced was PBMCs. The receptor set was obtained from a woman between 55 and 75 years old in good health and CMV-seropositive.

CDR3 DNA sequence: TGTGCCAGCGGACCGACAGGGGGTGCTAATGAAAAACTGTTTTTT. It is translated as CASGPTGGANEKLFF. The rearrangement links TRBV2 to TRBJ1-4; 9 bases fit TRBD1. V trimming: 8 bases; J trimming: 3 bases; junction bases outside the gene matches: 7. The germline V gene has CDR1 SNHLY and CDR2 FYNNEI. CDR3 length equals 15 residues.

This chain links TRBV5-1 with TRBJ2-1, with 7 bases matching TRBD1. Germline V CDR1 and CDR2: SGHRS, YFSETQ. V lost 3 bases, J lost 0 bases, and 3 bases stayed unmatched. The CDR3 has 15 residues. This chain's CDR3 is CASSSRQGSYNEQFF. The CDR3, as DNA: TGCGCCAGCAGCTCTCGACAGGGCTCCTACAATGAGCAGTTCTTC.

The V call is TRBV5-1, the J call TRBJ1-2, with 7 bases matching TRBD1. Germline lookup yields CDR1 SGHRS and CDR2 YFSETQ. V was pared by 2 bases and J by 4 bases, with 5 bases of the junction left unmatched. The CDR3 runs 14 residues. This CDR3 is CASSFGQALYGYTF. In DNA form, the CDR3 reads TGCGCCAGCAGCTTTGGACAGGCCCTCTATGGCTACACCTTC.

The chain joins TRBV5-1 to TRBJ2-5; 8 nucleotides match TRBD1. Germline V CDR1 and CDR2: SGHRS, YFSETQ. The CDR3 has 14 amino acids. V trimming: 4 bases; J trimming: 5 bases; junction bases outside the gene matches: 7. The CDR3 nucleotides read TGCGCCAGCAGCCTCAGACAGGGGCAGGAGACCCAGTACTTC. It encodes CASSLRQGQETQYF.

The gene calls are TRBV7-7 and TRBJ2-1; 7 bases match TRBD1. Looked up from germline, CDR1 is SSHAT and CDR2 is FNYEAQ (reference sequence). The CDR3 contains 16 residues. CDR3 DNA sequence: TGTGCTAGCTCCCCCACAACAGGGGTATCCTACAATGAGCAGTTCTTC. It is translated as CASSPTTGVSYNEQFF.

This clone has a single count. This chain links TRBV18 with TRBJ2-1; D is possibly TRBD2 (6 bases). From germline, CDR1 is KGHSH and CDR2 LQKENI. V lost 3 bases and J 3 bases, leaving 9 bases between the germline ends. CDR3 length: 14 residues. CDR3 region: CASSPLAYYNEQFF. CDR3 sequence (DNA): TGTGCCAGCTCACCTCTAGCGTACTACAATGAGCAGTTCTTC. The full variable domain, completed using reference TRBV18 and TRBJ2-1, is NAGVMQNPRHLVRRRGQEARLRCSPMKGHSHVYWYRQLPEEGLKFMVYLQKENIIDESGMPKERFSAEFPKEGPSILRIQQVVRGDSAAYFCASSPLAYYNEQFFGPGTRLTVL.

V and J are TRBV10-2 and TRBJ1-1; D uncertain. Trimming took 7 bases from V and 4 from J, leaving 10 bases between them. The germline CDR1 and CDR2 sequences are WSHSY and SAAADI. CDR3 length: 12 amino acids. DNA of the CDR3: TGCGCCAGCAAGAGGGAAGTCACTGAAGCTTTCTTT. This gives the protein CASKREVTEAFF.

The chain links TRBV23-1 to TRBJ2-7; a weak D match, TRBD1 (6 bases). TRBV23-1 is designated an ORF whose function remains uncertain. The CDR3 runs 19 residues. V lost 0 bases and J lost 3, with 24 bases in between. This CDR3 is CASSQSKGRRQAPFYEQYF. The CDR3 DNA is TGCGCCAGCAGTCAATCGAAGGGTCGCCGACAGGCGCCTTTCTACGAGCAGTACTTC.

This chain links TRBV7-9 with TRBJ2-7, with 9 positions matching TRBD1. J gave up 6 bases and V 4 bases, and 4 bases lay outside the gene matches. CDR3 length: 13 residues. Germline CDR1 and CDR2: SEHNR and FQNEAQ (reference sequence). The CDR3 DNA sequence: TGTGCCAGCAGCTCGGACAGGGGTACCGAGCAGTACTTC. This encodes CASSSDRGTEQYF.

The chain couples TRBV14 to TRBJ2-4, with D possibly matching TRBD1 (6 bases). Between the trimmed V and J ends, which lost 0 bases and 9 bases, there was a span of 15 bases. Germline loops: CDR1 SGHDN, CDR2 FVKESK. This CDR3 has 15 amino acids. The chain's CDR3 is CASSQEMRRGAIQYF. CDR3 nucleotides: TGTGCCAGCAGCCAAGAAATGCGCAGGGGAGCCATTCAGTACTTC.

This chain uses TRBV7-2 with TRBJ2-5; 8 bases line up with TRBD2. This CDR3 region has 16 residues. The germline gives CDR1 SGHTA, CDR2 FQGNSA. The V segment lost 5 bases and the J segment 4 bases; nucleotides outside the gene matches: 12. The CDR3 DNA sequence: TGTGCCAGCAGCCTCAGCGGGAGTGGGCTCGGAGAGACCCAGTACTTC. Protein sequence: CASSLSGSGLGETQYF.

The V and J genes are TRBV7-2 and TRBJ2-7, with 8 positions matching TRBD2. Trimming at V came to 1 base and at J to 0 bases, leaving 2 bases not matched to a gene. This CDR3 is built from 15 residues. CDR1 is SGHTA, CDR2 FQGNSA, per germline. This CDR3 is CASSLVGTSSYEQYF. In DNA, the CDR3 is TGTGCCAGCAGCTTAGTGGGGACTAGCTCCTACGAGCAGTACTTC.

The V gene is TRBV9, the J gene TRBJ2-2, with 11 positions matching TRBD2. With 4 bases clipped from V and 1 base from J, the junction kept 9 bases outside the gene matches. CDR3 length: 18 residues. CDR1 is SGDLS, CDR2 YYNGEE, per germline. This CDR3 is CASSLLSLAGGNTGELFF. The CDR3 bases are TGTGCCAGCAGCTTACTTTCCCTAGCGGGAGGGAACACCGGGGAGCTGTTTTTT.

The chain has TRBV20-1 and TRBJ2-7; D not certain. V was pared by 5 bases and J by 2 bases, with 7 bases between. The CDR3 length is 11 residues. Germline-derived CDR1 and CDR2 are DFQATT and SNEGSKA (reference sequence). DNA for the CDR3: TGCAGTGCTCCCTCCCCCTACGAGCAGTACTTC. Residues: CSAPSPYEQYF.

Only a few counts were recorded for this clone. The chain couples TRBV18 to TRBJ1-5; D is ambiguous. The CDR3 extends over 14 amino acids. V dropped 3 bases and J dropped 1 base, with 7 bases sitting between them. Germline V gene data show CDR1 as KGHSH and CDR2 as LQKENI. The DNA for the CDR3 is TGTGCCAGCTCACCCCCTCTCAGCAATCAGCCCCAGCATTTT. Translated: CASSPPLSNQPQHF.

The chain links TRBV28 to TRBJ2-7; TRBD1 is a possible D gene (5 bases). From germline, CDR1 is MDHEN and CDR2 SYDVKM. The CDR3 has 13 residues. The V gene lost 2 bases and the J gene lost 3 bases, with 8 bases spanning the gap. The CDR3 nucleotides are TGTGCCAGCAGTTTAGACAGACTCTACGAGCAGTACTTC. Encoded protein: CASSLDRLYEQYF.

The rearrangement links TRBV6-1 to TRBJ1-2, with unresolved D. The CDR3 runs to 14 residues. The germline V gene encodes CDR1 MNHNS and CDR2 SASEGT. V was pared by 3 bases and J by 0 bases, with 8 bases between. For the CDR3, the DNA is TGTGCCAGCAGTGAGAACCGGGCTAACTATGGCTACACCTTC. It specifies CASSENRANYGYTF.